One and the same sample provided the 27 T cell receptor beta chains below, sequenced in a study of blood T cell repertoires in COVID-19. Some clones are missing from TCRdb's copy, which holds only in-frame ones; the method was immunoSEQ multiplex PCR. The table records approximately 56,000 clones, about four fifths of them present only once. The specimen sequenced was peripheral blood. These receptors all come from a man in his 70s with active COVID-19.

V is TRBV3-1 (or the pseudogene TRBV3-2) and J is TRBJ2-6, with D possibly matching TRBD2 (6 bases). Germline V lookup: CDR1 LGHDT, CDR2 YNNKEL (reference sequence). V was trimmed by 6 bases and J by 0 bases, leaving 6 bases between them. The CDR3 sequence is 14 residues long. The CDR3 DNA reads TGTGCCAGCAGGCGGGGCTCTGGGGCCAACGTCCTGACTTTC. This translates into CASRRGSGANVLTF.

V usage is TRBV7-2 and J usage is TRBJ2-3; TRBD2 is a possible D gene (6 bases). This CDR3 comprises 14 residues. The V end was cut by 7 bases, the J end by 2 bases, with 13 bases between. Germline values: CDR1 SGHTA, CDR2 FQGNSA. DNA of the CDR3: TGTGCCAGCATACCCGGGACTCACACAGATACGCAGTATTTT. Amino acids: CASIPGTHTDTQYF. The whole variable domain, remainder taken from reference TRBV7-2 and TRBJ2-3, is GAGVSQSPSNKVTEKGKDVELRCDPISGHTALYWYRQSLGQGLEFLIYFQGNSAPDKSGLPSDRFSAERTGGSVSTLTIQRTQQEDSAVYLCASIPGTHTDTQYFGPGTRLTVL.

This clone was recorded once. V and J are TRBV5-1 and TRBJ1-6; D gene uncertain. The germline CDR1 and CDR2 sequences are SGHRS and YFSETQ. Trimming shortened V by 0 bases and J by 0 bases, and 4 bases separated the two germline ends. The CDR3 covers 15 residues. Here the CDR3 reads CASSLGASYNSPLHF. DNA for the CDR3: TGCGCCAGCAGCTTGGGGGCCTCCTATAATTCACCCCTCCACTTT. Combining the CDR3 with reference TRBV5-1 and TRBJ1-6 gives the whole variable domain KAGVTQTPRYLIKTRGQQVTLSCSPISGHRSVSWYQQTPGQGLQFLFEYFSETQRNKGNFPGRFSGRQFSNSRSEMNVSTLELGDSALYLCASSLGASYNSPLHFGNGTRLTVT.

This clone was detected only a few times. The chain recombines TRBV4-1 with TRBJ1-6, with no clear D. From germline, CDR1 is MGHRA and CDR2 YSYEKL. The CDR3 loop spans 14 amino acids. V shed 1 base and J shed 7 bases, with 8 bases lying between them. CDR3: CASSQVSGNSPLHF. CDR3 bases: TGCGCCAGCAGCCAAGTTTCGGGAAATTCACCCCTCCACTTT.

The chain is built from TRBV7-2 and TRBJ1-5, with 8 bases identical to TRBD1. CDR3 length: 13 amino acids. From germline, CDR1 is SGHTA and CDR2 FQGNSA. V gave up 8 bases and J gave up 7 bases; unmatched junction bases: 7. The CDR3 is CASGQGIAQPQHF. As DNA, the CDR3 is TGTGCCAGCGGACAGGGTATTGCGCAGCCCCAGCATTTT.

The sample holds one count of this clone. The chain uses TRBV3-1 (or the pseudogene TRBV3-2) and TRBJ1-1; no reliable D call. V gave up 1 base and J gave up 5 bases, with 11 bases separating them. Germline-derived CDR1 and CDR2 are LGHDT and YNNKEL (reference sequence). CDR3 length: 14 residues. As DNA, the CDR3 is TGTGCCAGCAGCCAAGTAGGCGGCCGGACTGAAGCTTTCTTT. It encodes CASSQVGGRTEAFF.

The V gene is TRBV6-2 or TRBV6-3, the J gene TRBJ2-4; D gene uncertain. Trimming took off 2 bases at V and 2 bases at J, with 13 bases between the two ends. In germline, CDR1 is MNHEY, CDR2 SVGEGT. This CDR3 has 16 amino acids. CDR3 DNA sequence: TGTGCCAGCAGTTACCGGTCGTCGAGTACCAAAAACATTCAGTACTTC. Protein product: CASSYRSSSTKNIQYF.

V and J are TRBV11-2 and TRBJ2-5; 8 bases match TRBD1. Germline V lookup: CDR1 SGHAT, CDR2 FQNNGV. The length of the CDR3 is 14 residues. Germline trimming cut 5 bases from V and 5 bases from J; bases unmatched to any gene: 7. The chain's CDR3 is CASSGTGLGETQYF. The CDR3, as DNA: TGTGCCAGCAGCGGGACAGGTTTAGGGGAGACCCAGTACTTC.

This chain's CDR3 is CASRRNTEAFF. CDR3 DNA: TGTGCCAGCCGGAGGAACACTGAAGCTTTCTTT. The chain carries TRBV19 and TRBJ1-1; D gene uncertain. V was trimmed by 9 bases and J by 1 base, leaving 6 bases between them. This CDR3 has 11 residues. Germline V gives CDR1 LNHDA, CDR2 SQIVND (reference sequence).

This chain links TRBV12-5 with TRBJ2-3; 7 positions agree with TRBD2. Germline V CDR1 and CDR2: LGHNT, FRNRAP. The CDR3 contains 15 residues. V shed 0 bases, J shed 5 bases, and the junction held 5 bases outside the gene matches. CDR3 in amino acids: CASGLVTGTIDTQYF. In DNA form, the CDR3 reads TGTGCTAGTGGTTTGGTAACCGGGACTATAGATACGCAGTATTTT.

The rearrangement joins TRBV24-1 to TRBJ2-3; 8 nucleotides line up with TRBD1. Looked up from germline, CDR1 is KGHDR and CDR2 is SFDVKD. The CDR3 is made up of 16 amino acids. V lost 3 bases and J lost 2; bases outside the gene matches: 6. The CDR3 spells CATSDPRTGSTDTQYF. For the CDR3, the DNA is TGTGCCACCAGTGATCCCCGGACAGGGTCCACAGATACGCAGTATTTT.

The rearrangement links TRBV5-4 to TRBJ1-2; D is uncertain. The CDR3 runs to 13 residues. CDR1 is SGHNT and CDR2 is YYREEE in the germline V gene (reference sequence). The ends were cut back, 0 bases at V and 5 bases at J, with 8 bases in the middle. This chain's CDR3 is CASSLERSYGYTF. The CDR3 DNA follows: TGTGCCAGCAGCTTGGAGAGGAGTTATGGCTACACCTTC. Full variable domain (rest looked up from reference TRBV5-4 and TRBJ1-2): ETGVTQSPTHLIKTRGQQVTLRCSSQSGHNTVSWYQQALGQGPQFIFQYYREEENGRGNFPPRFSGLQFPNYSSELNVNALELDDSALYLCASSLERSYGYTFGSGTRLTVV.

This rearrangement joins TRBV19 to TRBJ2-4; D perhaps matches TRBD1 (5 bases). CDR1 is LNHDA and CDR2 is SQIVND in the germline V gene (reference sequence). The CDR3 extends over 14 amino acids. The V end lost 3 bases, the J end lost 3 bases, and 9 bases lay between the germline ends. In DNA form, the CDR3 reads TGTGCCAGTAGTATCATAGGGGTCAAAAACATTCAGTACTTC. It encodes CASSIIGVKNIQYF.

The chain joins TRBV15 to TRBJ1-5; the D gene is possibly TRBD1 (6 bases). Germline CDR1 reads LNHNV; CDR2 reads YYDKDF (reference sequence). Trimming took off 3 bases at V and 0 bases at J, with 18 bases between the two ends. The CDR3 runs 18 residues. The CDR3 nucleotides read TGTGCCACCAGCAGCCTGGGGAAGACAGGCGCTAGCAATCAGCCCCAGCATTTT. Translating it yields CATSSLGKTGASNQPQHF. The full variable domain, in which reference TRBV15 and TRBJ1-5 provide the parts outside the CDR3, is DAMVIQNPRYQVTQFGKPVTLSCSQTLNHNVMYWYQQKSSQAPKLLFHYYDKDFNNEADTPDNFQSRRPNTSFCFLDIRSPGLGDTAMYLCATSSLGKTGASNQPQHFGDGTRLSIL.

This clone appeared a few times. The CDR3 sequence is CASLQGRDTEAFF. The DNA for the CDR3 is TGTGCCAGCCTACAGGGTCGGGACACTGAAGCTTTCTTT. The chain employs TRBV2 and TRBJ1-1, with D perhaps TRBD1 (6 bases). The germline V gene encodes CDR1 SNHLY and CDR2 FYNNEI. CDR3 length equals 13 residues. Deletions cut 8 bases from V and 3 bases from J, with 13 bases between.

V gene TRBV9 combines with J gene TRBJ2-3; the D gene is possibly TRBD2 (6 bases). The CDR3 is made up of 15 amino acids. Germline assignment: CDR1 SGDLS and CDR2 YYNGEE. The germline V and J ends were trimmed by 0 bases and 3 bases, with 11 bases remaining between them. CDR3 in amino acids: CASSVGPEGTDTQYF. The CDR3 DNA reads TGTGCCAGCAGCGTAGGGCCGGAGGGGACAGATACGCAGTATTTT.

V is TRBV14 and J is TRBJ2-5; the match to TRBD2 covers 10 bases. CDR3 size: 13 residues. From germline, CDR1 is SGHDN and CDR2 FVKESK. The V segment lost 4 bases and the J segment 6 bases; nucleotides outside the gene matches: 2. Here the CDR3 DNA reads TGTGCCAGCAGCCCGGGACTAGCGAAGACCCAGTACTTC. It yields the protein CASSPGLAKTQYF.

J is TRBJ2-7 and V is TRBV25-1; D uncertain. CDR3 length: 13 amino acids. The V gene lost 1 base and the J gene lost 6 bases, with 10 bases spanning the gap. Germline V gene lookup returns CDR1 MGHDK and CDR2 SYGVNS. This CDR3 reads CASSELAVGEQYF. CDR3 nucleotides: TGTGCCAGCAGTGAATTGGCGGTTGGCGAGCAGTACTTC.

This rearrangement joins TRBV9 to TRBJ1-2; the match to TRBD1 covers 7 bases. This CDR3 has 15 residues. The V segment lost 6 bases and the J segment 5 bases; nucleotides outside the gene matches: 13. Looked up from germline, CDR1 is SGDLS and CDR2 is YYNGEE. The CDR3 nucleotides read TGTGCCAGCACCGTCCGCCCAGGGGGAGCGTATGGCTACACCTTC. This codes for CASTVRPGGAYGYTF. Based on the CDR3 plus reference TRBV9 and TRBJ1-2, the full variable domain is DSGVTQTPKHLITATGQRVTLRCSPRSGDLSVYWYQQSLDQGLQFLIQYYNGEERAKGNILERFSAQQFPDLHSELNLSSLELGDSALYFCASTVRPGGAYGYTFGSGTRLTVV.

This chain connects TRBV4-1 to TRBJ2-2; 11 bases are a match to TRBD1. The CDR3 has 16 amino acids. The trim removed 4 bases at V and 6 bases at J, leaving 7 bases unmatched. CDR1 is MGHRA and CDR2 is YSYEKL in the germline V gene. The CDR3 region is CASSPYPGQGAGELFF. The CDR3 nucleotides read TGCGCCAGCAGCCCGTACCCGGGACAGGGGGCCGGGGAGCTGTTTTTT.

The chain carries TRBV13 and TRBJ1-3; D gene unclear. Trimming pared 3 bases from V and 4 bases from J, leaving 4 bases between. From germline, CDR1 is PRHDT and CDR2 FYEKMQ (reference sequence). The CDR3 is 12 amino acids. In nucleotides, the CDR3 is TGTGCCAGCAGCTTGAGGGGAAACACCATATATTTT. This sequence encodes CASSLRGNTIYF.

The rearrangement links TRBV13 to TRBJ1-4; D ambiguous. The length of the CDR3 is 14 residues. V was shortened by 5 bases and J by 8 bases, with 15 bases between the two germline ends. CDR1 is PRHDT and CDR2 is FYEKMQ in the germline V gene (reference sequence). CDR3: CASSRLVNTEKLFF. CDR3 DNA: TGTGCCAGCAGCCGACTTGTAAACACCGAAAAACTGTTTTTT.

V usage is TRBV7-2 and J usage is TRBJ2-1, with D perhaps TRBD2 (6 bases). The CDR3 is 14 residues long. The V end was cut by 5 bases, the J end by 5 bases, with 13 bases between. Germline loops: CDR1 SGHTA, CDR2 FQGNSA. The CDR3 loop reads CASSRRDRDNEQFF. The CDR3 nucleotides are TGTGCCAGCAGCAGGAGGGACCGAGACAATGAGCAGTTCTTC. Looking up the rest from reference TRBV7-2 and TRBJ2-1 gives the full variable domain: GAGVSQSPSNKVTEKGKDVELRCDPISGHTALYWYRQSLGQGLEFLIYFQGNSAPDKSGLPSDRFSAERTGGSVSTLTIQRTQQEDSAVYLCASSRRDRDNEQFFGPGTRLTVL.

The sample holds a few counts of this clone. This specimen includes other DNA sequences encoding the same CDR3. The chain carries TRBV7-2 and TRBJ1-5, with unresolved D. V shed 5 bases and J shed 0 bases, with 5 bases lying between them. There are 13 residues in the CDR3. Germline V lookup: CDR1 SGHTA, CDR2 FQGNSA. The CDR3 sequence is CASSPSSNQPQHF. CDR3 nucleotide sequence: TGTGCCAGCAGCCCCTCTAGCAATCAGCCCCAGCATTTT.

This sequence joins TRBV11-3 and TRBJ2-1; 16 bases match TRBD2. This CDR3 region has 16 residues. CDR1 is SGHNT, CDR2 YENEEA, per germline. Trimming removed 5 bases from V and 8 bases from J; junction bases left unmatched: 6. As DNA, the CDR3 is TGTGCCAGCAGCCATGGGACTAGCGGGGGGGCCGATGAGCAGTTCTTC. Translated: CASSHGTSGGADEQFF. Full variable domain (rest looked up from reference TRBV11-3 and TRBJ2-1): EAGVVQSPRYKIIEKKQPVAFWCNPISGHNTLYWYLQNLGQGPELLIRYENEEAVDDSQLPKDRFSAERLKGVDSTLKIQPAELGDSAVYLCASSHGTSGGADEQFFGPGTRLTVL.

This chain connects TRBV5-4 to TRBJ2-5; D may be TRBD2 (6 bases). The CDR3 is made up of 16 amino acids. Germline values: CDR1 SGHNT, CDR2 YYREEE (reference sequence). Trimming cost V 2 bases and J 5 bases, with 19 bases left between them. The CDR3 region is CASSFQSGAAGETQYF. The CDR3 nucleotides read TGTGCCAGCAGCTTCCAATCTGGGGCAGCGGGTGAGACCCAGTACTTC. Variable domain in full (rest from reference TRBV5-4 and TRBJ2-5): ETGVTQSPTHLIKTRGQQVTLRCSSQSGHNTVSWYQQALGQGPQFIFQYYREEENGRGNFPPRFSGLQFPNYSSELNVNALELDDSALYLCASSFQSGAAGETQYFGPGTRLLVL.

J is TRBJ1-5 and V is TRBV27; no firm D call. The CDR3 loop spans 14 amino acids. Germline values: CDR1 MNHEY, CDR2 SMNVEV (reference sequence). Deletions cut 2 bases from V and 7 bases from J, with 12 bases between. This chain's CDR3 is CASSLRSLSQPQHF. The CDR3 DNA reads TGTGCCAGCAGTTTACGTTCTCTCTCCCAGCCCCAGCATTTT.